What follows are 21 T cell receptor beta chains derived from one specimen sequenced in a study of technical replicates of blood from several donors. Repertoires were generated with immunoSEQ multiplex PCR, while TCRdb's copy carries only in-frame clones and drops some. The sample has 68,000 or so clones; around 97% are singletons. Sequencing was done on a sample of T cells isolated from PBMCs. These receptors came from a human donor in good health.

This chain uses TRBV11-2 with TRBJ2-7; the D is unclear. Germline lookup yields CDR1 SGHAT and CDR2 FQNNGV. This CDR3 region has 14 residues. V was clipped by 1 base and J by 2 bases, with 9 bases between them. CDR3 in amino acids: CASSLGHIAYEQYF. The CDR3 region has the DNA TGTGCCAGCAGCTTAGGACATATAGCCTACGAGCAGTACTTC. Full variable domain (outside the CDR3, taken from reference TRBV11-2 and TRBJ2-7): EAGVAQSPRYKIIEKRQSVAFWCNPISGHATLYWYQQILGQGPKLLIQFQNNGVVDDSQLPKDRFSAERLKGVDSTLKIQPAKLEDSAVYLCASSLGHIAYEQYFGPGTRLTVT.

The V call is TRBV10-1, the J call TRBJ2-3; D possibly corresponds to TRBD1 (6 bases). CDR1 is WNHNN and CDR2 is SYGVQD in the germline V gene (reference sequence). The CDR3 consists of 15 residues. V lost 1 base to trimming and J lost 0 bases, with 8 bases between them. CDR3 bases: TGCGCCAGCAGTGAGTTCCAGGGGAGCACAGATACGCAGTATTTT. As protein: CASSEFQGSTDTQYF.

This sequence joins TRBV28 and TRBJ2-3, with 10 nucleotides matching TRBD2. The CDR3 is 16 amino acids. Germline V gives CDR1 MDHEN, CDR2 SYDVKM. The junction had 6 bases not matched to a gene; V was cut back by 2 bases and J by 4 bases. This CDR3 reads CASSLIAGGPSDTQYF. CDR3 DNA: TGTGCCAGCAGTTTAATAGCGGGAGGCCCCTCAGATACGCAGTATTTT.

The V gene is TRBV2, the J gene TRBJ2-2, with D possibly matching TRBD2 (6 bases). The germline gives CDR1 SNHLY, CDR2 FYNNEI. V dropped 11 bases and J dropped 6 bases, with 7 bases sitting between them. The length of the CDR3 is 10 residues. The DNA of the CDR3 is TGTGCCTGGGGGGCCGGGGAGCTGTTTTTT. This gives the protein CAWGAGELFF.

The chain joins TRBV28 to TRBJ2-7, with TRBD1 identical over 8 bases. V lost 6 bases to trimming and J lost 6 bases; unmatched junction nucleotides: 7. The CDR3 consists of 13 residues. The germline V gene encodes CDR1 MDHEN and CDR2 SYDVKM. The CDR3 loop is CASSYWTGREQYF. In DNA form, the CDR3 reads TGTGCCAGCAGCTATTGGACAGGGCGCGAGCAGTACTTC.

This sequence joins TRBV6-1 and TRBJ1-4; 8 bases are shared with TRBD1. This CDR3 has 16 residues. Trimming took 3 bases from V and 0 from J; bases not matched to a gene: 3. Germline-derived CDR1 and CDR2 are MNHNS and SASEGT. The CDR3 is CASSDRGLATNEKLFF. The CDR3 DNA is TGTGCCAGCAGTGACAGGGGGCTTGCAACTAATGAAAAACTGTTTTTT.

The gene calls are TRBV25-1 and TRBJ1-2, with D tentatively TRBD1 (6 bases). Between the trimmed V and J ends, which lost 10 bases and 5 bases, there was a span of 26 bases. The CDR3 covers 16 residues. Germline V gives CDR1 MGHDK, CDR2 SYGVNS. In nucleotides, the CDR3 is TGTGCCACCCAGAGGGCAGGGGCCTTGGTAGGATATGGCTACACCTTC. It translates to CATQRAGALVGYGYTF.

V usage is TRBV6-6 and J usage is TRBJ2-5; D might be TRBD2 (5 bases). Germline CDR1 and CDR2: MNHNY and SVGAGI (reference sequence). The V end was cut by 5 bases, the J end by 5 bases, with 15 bases between. The CDR3 is made up of 14 amino acids. DNA for the CDR3: TGTGCCAGCAGTAGGAGGACTGGGGAGGAGACCCAGTACTTC. It specifies CASSRRTGEETQYF.

As DNA, the CDR3 is TGTGCCAGCAGCATCCCGGGGGGGGAGCTGTTTTTT. It is translated as CASSIPGGELFF. The chain joins TRBV7-3 to TRBJ2-2; D is possibly TRBD2 (5 bases). This CDR3 comprises 12 residues. CDR1 is SGHTA, CDR2 FQGTGA, per germline. The V end was cut by 5 bases, the J end by 8 bases, with 9 bases between.

The chain combines TRBV7-9 with TRBJ1-2; D is uncertain. CDR3 size: 12 residues. Deletions cut 6 bases from V and 8 bases from J, with 13 bases between. From germline, CDR1 is SEHNR and CDR2 FQNEAQ (reference sequence). The CDR3 sequence: CASSLIDGGYTF. In DNA, the CDR3 is TGTGCCAGCAGTTTAATAGACGGGGGCTACACCTTC.

The chain carries TRBV6-1 and TRBJ2-1; 8 bases map to TRBD2. CDR3 size: 13 residues. With 10 bases clipped from V and 6 bases from J, the junction kept 8 bases outside the gene matches. Germline V gene sequence: CDR1 MNHNS, CDR2 SASEGT. CDR3 DNA: TGTGCCATAGGTCTAGCGGGCCCCAATGAGCAGTTCTTC. Residues: CAIGLAGPNEQFF.

This chain uses TRBV4-3 with TRBJ2-7; 11 nucleotides agree with TRBD2. The CDR3 loop spans 16 amino acids. V was pared by 3 bases and J by 0 bases, with 4 bases of the junction left unmatched. Germline loops: CDR1 LGHNA, CDR2 YSLEER. The CDR3: CASSHETSGASYEQYF. The CDR3 nucleotides read TGCGCCAGCAGCCATGAGACTAGCGGGGCCTCCTACGAGCAGTACTTC.

This chain connects TRBV4-1 to TRBJ2-1; D is possibly TRBD2 (9 bases). Germline V lookup: CDR1 MGHRA, CDR2 YSYEKL. Trimming took off 2 bases at V and 6 bases at J, with 26 bases between the two ends. This CDR3 contains 19 residues. The CDR3 reads CASSQMSTGAGGGRNEQFF. CDR3 coding DNA: TGCGCCAGCAGCCAAATGTCGACAGGGGCGGGAGGGGGGCGCAATGAGCAGTTCTTC.

The chain couples TRBV21-1 to TRBJ1-2; TRBD1, as called in the table, went unchecked against the DNA. TRBV21-1 is classified as a pseudogene. The CDR3 is 15 residues long. The CDR3 protein is CASSKDRGPTYGYTF. CDR3 DNA sequence: TGTGCCAGCAGCAAGGACAGGGGGCCTACCTATGGCTACACCTTC.

The chain recombines TRBV19 with TRBJ2-3, with 7 bases aligning to TRBD2. The CDR3 sequence is 17 residues long. V gave up 2 bases and J gave up 2 bases; unmatched junction bases: 10. Germline V CDR1 and CDR2: LNHDA, SQIVND (reference sequence). The CDR3 DNA reads as TGTGCCAGTAGTATATCCCGGCTAGCGGCCTACACAGATACGCAGTATTTT. Protein product: CASSISRLAAYTDTQYF.

V gene TRBV9 combines with J gene TRBJ1-4; 7 bases fit TRBD1. Germline values: CDR1 SGDLS, CDR2 YYNGEE. The length of the CDR3 is 14 residues. With 0 bases clipped from V and 10 bases from J, the junction kept 6 bases outside the gene matches. CDR3 nucleotide sequence: TGTGCCAGCAGCGTAGTAGGGGGCGAAGGAAAACTGTTTTTT. Translating gives CASSVVGGEGKLFF. The full variable domain, its missing parts supplied by reference TRBV9 and TRBJ1-4, is DSGVTQTPKHLITATGQRVTLRCSPRSGDLSVYWYQQSLDQGLQFLIQYYNGEERAKGNILERFSAQQFPDLHSELNLSSLELGDSALYFCASSVVGGEGKLFFGSGTQLSVL.

The chain carries TRBV20-1 and TRBJ1-2, with D maybe TRBD1 (6 bases). Germline V gene lookup returns CDR1 DFQATT and CDR2 SNEGSKA (reference sequence). V dropped 6 bases and J dropped 7 bases, with 12 bases sitting between them. This CDR3 is built from 11 residues. The CDR3 DNA is TGCAGTGCAGAGACAGGCCTTGGCTACACCTTC. Its protein is CSAETGLGYTF.

The genes are TRBV6-5 and TRBJ2-7; tentatively, D is TRBD1 (5 bases). The CDR3 totals 14 residues. The V gene's germline CDR1 is MNHEY and CDR2 SVGAGI. V lost 6 bases, J lost 1 base, and 13 bases lay in between. In DNA form, the CDR3 reads TGTGCCAGCAGAGTACAGGTGGGTTCCTACGAGCAGTACTTC. It specifies CASRVQVGSYEQYF.

This chain joins TRBV5-1 and TRBJ2-3; D may be TRBD1 (5 bases). Between the trimmed V and J ends, which lost 4 bases and 2 bases, there was a span of 14 bases. The CDR3 is 15 residues long. Germline V gives CDR1 SGHRS, CDR2 YFSETQ. The CDR3 protein is CASSIRQPSTDTQYF. The CDR3 coding sequence is TGCGCCAGCAGCATCCGACAGCCGTCCACAGATACGCAGTATTTT.

This chain links TRBV23-1 with TRBJ1-3, with D tentatively TRBD1 (5 bases). TRBV23-1 is an open reading frame whose function is uncertain. Trimming stripped 7 bases from V and 3 bases from J, with 19 bases between. This CDR3 spans 16 amino acids. CDR3 bases: TGCGCCAGCACAAATCCAAGGCGGGGGAATGGAAACACCATATATTTT. This codes for CASTNPRRGNGNTIYF.

This chain uses TRBV5-1 with TRBJ2-2; 8 bases are shared with TRBD1. In germline, CDR1 is SGHRS, CDR2 YFSETQ. The CDR3 sequence is 16 residues long. V was clipped by 5 bases and J by 2 bases; unmatched bases: 8. The DNA of the CDR3 is TGCGCCAGCAGGCGGACAGGGAGTCCCAACACCGGGGAGCTGTTTTTT. It translates to CASRRTGSPNTGELFF.